This T cell receptor (beta chain) derives from a study of cytomegalovirus exposure and HLA in healthy donors. Study-level findings and limits: Investigators reported around 150 TCR beta chains as tied to cytomegalovirus. Rarity characterized most TCR sequences, yet some public TCRs appeared in many donors.

With respect to this clone: Its antigen is unknown.

Germline CDR1 is SNHLY and CDR2 is FYNNEI. This CDR3 has 18 amino acids. With 1 base clipped from V and 4 bases from J, the junction kept 12 bases outside the gene matches. Generated by immunoSEQ multiplex PCR, the TCRdb table keeps only in-frame clones and is missing some. The data show some 130,000 clones, roughly four fifths seen once. The clonotype comes from a man aged 25 to 45 in good health and CMV-seropositive. Sequencing used PBMCs. The chain is built from TRBV2 and TRBJ1-1, with TRBD1 identical over 10 bases. The CDR3 here is CASSEDYPGQGTATEAFF. CDR3 bases: TGTGCCAGCAGTGAAGACTACCCGGGACAGGGGACGGCCACTGAAGCTTTCTTT.